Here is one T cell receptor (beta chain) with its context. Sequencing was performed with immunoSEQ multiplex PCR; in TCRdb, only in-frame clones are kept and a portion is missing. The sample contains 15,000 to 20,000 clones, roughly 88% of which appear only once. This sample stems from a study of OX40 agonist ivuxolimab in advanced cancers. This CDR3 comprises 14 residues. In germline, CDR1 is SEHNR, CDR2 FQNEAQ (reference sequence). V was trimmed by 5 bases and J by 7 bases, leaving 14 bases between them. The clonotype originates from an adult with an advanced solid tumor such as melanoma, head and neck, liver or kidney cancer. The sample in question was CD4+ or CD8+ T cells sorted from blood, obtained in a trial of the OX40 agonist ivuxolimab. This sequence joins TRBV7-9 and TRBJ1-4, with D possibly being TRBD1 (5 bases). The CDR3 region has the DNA TGTGCCAGCAGCGCCCGGGGGGTACGTGAAAAACTGTTTTTT. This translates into CASSARGVREKLFF.